Listed below are T cell receptor beta chains from one sample, sequenced in a study of control samples from healthy donors and cancer patients. Sequencing was performed with immunoSEQ multiplex PCR; in TCRdb, only in-frame clones are kept and a portion is missing. Among 95,000 to 130,000 clones listed, around 89% were seen once. The sequenced sample was blood. These TCRs come from a woman between 65 and 79 years old in good health. CDR3s include the opening cysteine and the closing phenylalanine or tryptophan. The D gene is left open where the match is weak. Where a row states a size, it is once, few, many or the class of an expanded clone; other rows omit it.

len,abundance,v_gene,j_gene,d_gene,CDR3aa,CDR3nt
12,once,TRBV2,TRBJ1-2,-,CASGGGPHGYTF,TGTGCCAGCGGGGGGGGGCCCCATGGCTACACCTTC
15,-,TRBV29-1,TRBJ2-1,TRBD1,CSVSQGQGSYNEQFF,TGCAGCGTTTCCCAAGGACAGGGCTCCTACAATGAGCAGTTCTTC
14,-,TRBV6-2/TRBV6-3,TRBJ1-1,-,CASSTPTANTEAFF,TGTGCCAGCAGTACCCCGACAGCGAACACTGAAGCTTTCTTT
13,-,TRBV20-1,TRBJ2-5,-,CSASLQREETQYF,TGCAGTGCTAGTCTCCAGCGTGAAGAGACCCAGTACTTC
15,-,TRBV5-1,TRBJ2-2,-,CASSLSRADTGELFF,TGCGCCAGCAGCTTGTCCAGGGCGGACACCGGGGAGCTGTTTTTT
15,-,TRBV2,TRBJ2-5,TRBD2,CASTIAGGRPETQYF,TGTGCCAGCACAATAGCGGGGGGCCGGCCAGAGACCCAGTACTTC
14,-,TRBV24-1,TRBJ2-7,TRBD1,CATSEAYRGGEQYF,TGTGCCACCAGTGAGGCCTACAGGGGCGGCGAGCAGTACTTC
14,-,TRBV15,TRBJ2-3,-,CATSGTASTDTQYF,TGTGCCACCAGTGGTACGGCAAGCACAGATACGCAGTATTTT
14,-,TRBV27,TRBJ2-7,TRBD1,CASRKGAPLNEQYF,TGTGCCAGCAGAAAGGGGGCCCCTTTAAACGAGCAGTACTTC
14,-,TRBV11-2,TRBJ1-3,-,CASSKTGSGNTIYF,TGTGCCAGCAGCAAAACAGGGTCAGGAAACACCATATATTTT
14,few,TRBV5-4,TRBJ2-3,-,CASSPGVGADTQYF,TGTGCCAGCAGCCCCGGGGTTGGGGCAGATACGCAGTATTTT
14,-,TRBV6-6,TRBJ1-5,-,CASNRQGNNQPQHF,TGTGCCAGCAATCGGCAGGGGAACAATCAGCCCCAGCATTTT
14,-,TRBV6-5,TRBJ1-3,-,CASSYGTTGNTIYF,TGTGCCAGCAGTTACGGTACCACTGGAAACACCATATATTTT
13,-,TRBV5-1,TRBJ1-4,TRBD1,CASSGTGEEKLFF,TGCGCCAGCAGCGGGACAGGGGAGGAAAAACTGTTTTTT
14,once,TRBV6-6,TRBJ2-3,TRBD2,CASSKTSGGDTQYF,TGTGCCAGCAGTAAGACTAGCGGGGGGGATACGCAGTATTTT
12,-,TRBV25-1,TRBJ2-7,TRBD1,CASSDRGYEQYF,TGTGCCAGCAGTGACAGGGGGTACGAGCAGTACTTC
15,-,TRBV5-1,TRBJ1-1,-,CASSVDQGMNTEAFF,TGCGCCAGCAGCGTAGATCAGGGGATGAACACTGAAGCTTTCTTT
15,-,TRBV4-2,TRBJ2-3,TRBD2,CASSRGTSGGDTQYF,TGTGCCAGCAGCCGGGGGACTAGCGGCGGAGATACGCAGTATTTT
12,-,TRBV5-6,TRBJ2-3,TRBD2,CASGGDTDTQYF,TGTGCCAGCGGGGGGGACACAGATACGCAGTATTTT
15,-,TRBV5-1,TRBJ2-3,TRBD2,CASSLVSGGRDTQYF,TGCGCCAGCAGCTTGGTTAGCGGGGGGAGAGATACGCAGTATTTT
15,-,TRBV5-3,TRBJ2-7,-,CARSPREESRVEQYF,TGTGCCAGAAGCCCGAGAGAGGAGTCTAGAGTCGAGCAGTACTTC
12,once,TRBV24-1,TRBJ2-1,-,CATSSGYNEQFF,TGTGCCACCAGTTCGGGGTACAATGAGCAGTTCTTC
13,-,TRBV4-3,TRBJ2-5,-,CASSQELRETQYF,TGCGCCAGCAGCCAAGAACTCCGAGAGACCCAGTACTTC
12,few,TRBV2,TRBJ1-3,TRBD1,CAGRTGGNTIYF,TGTGCCGGCAGGACAGGAGGAAACACCATATATTTT
13,-,TRBV2,TRBJ1-6,-,CASSAGYNSPLHF,TGTGCCAGCAGTGCAGGGTATAATTCACCCCTCCACTTT
15,-,TRBV9,TRBJ1-4,TRBD1,CASSVTGTGGEKLFF,TGTGCCAGCAGCGTAACCGGGACAGGGGGCGAAAAACTGTTTTTT
14,few,TRBV19,TRBJ1-5,TRBD1,CASSIRRGPQPQHF,TGTGCCAGTAGTATCAGGAGGGGGCCCCAGCCCCAGCATTTT
13,-,TRBV7-3,TRBJ1-3,-,CASSPGGGNTIYF,TGTGCCAGCAGCCCGGGAGGTGGAAACACCATATATTTT
13,-,TRBV7-2,TRBJ1-4,-,CASSSYGTHSLFF,TGTGCCAGCAGCTCATACGGAACTCACAGCCTGTTTTTT
15,-,TRBV3-1/TRBV3-2,TRBJ2-1,TRBD1,CASSQGQGIGNEQFF,TGTGCCAGCAGCCAGGGACAGGGGATTGGGAATGAGCAGTTCTTC
15,once,TRBV7-2,TRBJ2-1,TRBD2,CASSLRTSGGDEQFF,TGTGCCAGCAGCTTGAGGACTAGCGGGGGGGATGAGCAGTTCTTC
14,once,TRBV6-5,TRBJ1-6,-,CASRAGGSDSPLHF,TGTGCCAGCAGAGCCGGCGGGTCGGATTCACCCCTCCACTTT
15,-,TRBV5-8,TRBJ1-5,-,CASSTLGTGNQPQHF,TGTGCCAGCAGCACCCTGGGGACTGGCAATCAGCCCCAGCATTTT
14,-,TRBV7-9,TRBJ1-1,-,CASSQPGLNTEAFF,TGTGCCAGCAGCCAGCCGGGGCTGAACACTGAAGCTTTCTTT
15,once,TRBV9,TRBJ1-2,-,CASSVAWAREDGYTF,TGTGCCAGCAGCGTAGCGTGGGCGCGGGAAGATGGCTACACCTTC
14,-,TRBV19,TRBJ2-2,-,CASSIRLGTGELFF,TGTGCCAGTAGTATCCGCCTGGGTACCGGGGAGCTGTTTTTT
16,-,TRBV10-3,TRBJ2-2,-,CAISESGRGNSGELFF,TGTGCCATCAGTGAGTCGGGTCGGGGAAACTCCGGGGAGCTGTTTTTT
17,-,TRBV24-1,TRBJ2-4,TRBD2,CATSDCPSGGAKNIQYF,TGTGCCACCAGTGATTGCCCCTCCGGGGGGGCAAAAAACATTCAGTACTTC
16,-,TRBV24-1,TRBJ2-5,TRBD1,CATSDGDRGVYETQYF,TGTGCCACCAGTGATGGGGACAGGGGGGTATACGAGACCCAGTACTTC
15,-,TRBV9,TRBJ2-7,-,CASGREGGGLGEQYF,TGTGCCAGCGGGAGAGAGGGGGGAGGTTTGGGCGAGCAGTACTTC
14,-,TRBV11-2,TRBJ1-2,-,CASRLPGSNYGYTF,TGTGCCAGCAGATTACCGGGGTCCAACTATGGCTACACCTTC
12,-,TRBV5-6,TRBJ2-7,-,CASSLVHYEQYF,TGTGCCAGCAGCTTGGTCCACTACGAGCAGTACTTC
13,-,TRBV18,TRBJ2-7,-,CASSPPSVLEQYF,TGTGCCAGCTCACCACCGTCAGTCCTCGAGCAGTACTTC
15,-,TRBV10-3,TRBJ1-3,TRBD1,CASQARTGSGNTIYF,TGTGCGTCCCAAGCCAGGACAGGGTCTGGAAACACCATATATTTT
13,-,TRBV5-5,TRBJ1-1,-,CASSLRLETEAFF,TGTGCCAGCAGCTTGCGGCTGGAGACTGAAGCTTTCTTT
14,-,TRBV24-1,TRBJ1-2,-,CATSDFGQSYGYTF,TGTGCCACCAGTGATTTCGGACAGTCCTATGGCTACACCTTC
14,-,TRBV6-2/TRBV6-3,TRBJ2-1,-,CASSYASMGDEQFF,TGTGCCAGCAGTTATGCATCTATGGGGGATGAGCAGTTCTTC
15,-,TRBV4-1,TRBJ1-2,TRBD1,CASSQDRGQLYGYTF,TGCGCCAGCAGCCAAGATAGGGGACAGCTATATGGCTACACCTTC
17,-,TRBV6-2/TRBV6-3,TRBJ1-3,-,CASSSGGLPSSGNTIYF,TGTGCCAGCAGTTCAGGTGGACTCCCCAGCTCTGGAAACACCATATATTTT